This section outlines one T cell receptor beta chain sequence together with its context. As yet, its antigen is unknown. The PCR ran on 60 Vbeta and 13 Jbeta primers. TCRdb's copy holds only in-frame clones and misses some; the assay was immunoSEQ multiplex PCR. Here the sample table reports over 75,000 clones. This record belongs to a study of cytomegalovirus exposure and HLA in healthy donors. General study findings and limits: In a later analysis, several top co-occurrence clusters appeared linked to parvovirus B19, influenza, CMV and Epstein-Barr virus. Beyond CMV serostatus, there was no information to go on about immune exposure. At a 0.05 false discovery rate, a later analysis found around 15,000 TCR beta sequences to be associated with HLA alleles.

Sequencing was carried out using PBMCs. The TCR was taken from a man in his fifties or sixties in good health and CMV-seronegative.

CDR3: CASSQEASGGDETQYF. The CDR3 coding sequence is TGTGCCAGCAGCCAAGAGGCTAGCGGGGGGGACGAGACCCAGTACTTC. The rearrangement uses TRBV4-2 and TRBJ2-5, with 12 bases lining up with TRBD2. This CDR3 region has 16 residues. The V and J ends lost 0 bases and 5 bases, in that order; junction bases with no gene match: 4. Germline CDR1 is LGHNA and CDR2 is YNFKEQ.